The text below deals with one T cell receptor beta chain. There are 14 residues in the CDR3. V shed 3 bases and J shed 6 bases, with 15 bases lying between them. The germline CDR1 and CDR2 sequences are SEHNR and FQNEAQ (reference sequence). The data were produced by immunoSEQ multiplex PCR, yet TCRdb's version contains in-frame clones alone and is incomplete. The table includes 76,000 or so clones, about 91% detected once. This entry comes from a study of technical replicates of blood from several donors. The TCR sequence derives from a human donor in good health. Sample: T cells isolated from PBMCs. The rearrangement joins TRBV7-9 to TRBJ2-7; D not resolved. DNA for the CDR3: TGTGCCAGCAGCTTGGCAGGTGGATTTGGCGAGCAGTACTTC. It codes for CASSLAGGFGEQYF. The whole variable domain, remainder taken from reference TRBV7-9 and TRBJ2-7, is DTGVSQNPRHKITKRGQNVTFRCDPISEHNRLYWYRQTLGQGPEFLTYFQNEAQLEKSRLLSDRFSAERPKGSFSTLEIQRTEQGDSAMYLCASSLAGGFGEQYFGPGTRLTVT.